This T cell receptor (beta chain) originates from a study of T cell changes during pregnancy in multiple sclerosis (dated by TCRdb to about 2019). The study in broad terms: The study looked at changes in the T cell repertoire across pregnancy in women with multiple sclerosis.

Comments on this clone: This receptor's antigen is unknown. No base qualities exist here, and no much larger clone lies one base off it.

Receptor amplification or capture employed the immunoSEQ multiplex PCR assay. TCRdb stores this immuneACCESS table with in-frame sequences only. Part of the clones is absent; in the studies checked, under half of the shortfall reflects unresolved V genes, and no reason is known for the rest. This sample has 50,000 to 65,000 clones in its table, and 80% to 90% of those were observed once. The ten largest clones take up 0.38% of the sample. The specimen was CD4+ T cells from peripheral blood mononuclear cells, collected in the third trimester of pregnancy. The clonotype originates from a female donor with multiple sclerosis, enrolled in a pregnancy study.

CDR3 reads: CSVDRVSSKPQQITDTQYF. Read as DNA, the sequence is TGCAGCGTTGATAGAGTCTCGTCGAAACCGCAACAGATCACAGATACGCAGTATTTT. The receptor chain draws on TRBV29-1 and TRBJ2-3; no D segment can be confidently identified. From a lookup of the germline V gene, CDR1 and CDR2 are SQVTM and ANQGSEA. Its CDR3 holds 19 amino acids, cysteine through phenylalanine. Just the 57-base CDR3 DNA is kept, in frame starting at base 1. The V and J ends are trimmed by 3 bases and 2 bases, leaving 27 bases between them.